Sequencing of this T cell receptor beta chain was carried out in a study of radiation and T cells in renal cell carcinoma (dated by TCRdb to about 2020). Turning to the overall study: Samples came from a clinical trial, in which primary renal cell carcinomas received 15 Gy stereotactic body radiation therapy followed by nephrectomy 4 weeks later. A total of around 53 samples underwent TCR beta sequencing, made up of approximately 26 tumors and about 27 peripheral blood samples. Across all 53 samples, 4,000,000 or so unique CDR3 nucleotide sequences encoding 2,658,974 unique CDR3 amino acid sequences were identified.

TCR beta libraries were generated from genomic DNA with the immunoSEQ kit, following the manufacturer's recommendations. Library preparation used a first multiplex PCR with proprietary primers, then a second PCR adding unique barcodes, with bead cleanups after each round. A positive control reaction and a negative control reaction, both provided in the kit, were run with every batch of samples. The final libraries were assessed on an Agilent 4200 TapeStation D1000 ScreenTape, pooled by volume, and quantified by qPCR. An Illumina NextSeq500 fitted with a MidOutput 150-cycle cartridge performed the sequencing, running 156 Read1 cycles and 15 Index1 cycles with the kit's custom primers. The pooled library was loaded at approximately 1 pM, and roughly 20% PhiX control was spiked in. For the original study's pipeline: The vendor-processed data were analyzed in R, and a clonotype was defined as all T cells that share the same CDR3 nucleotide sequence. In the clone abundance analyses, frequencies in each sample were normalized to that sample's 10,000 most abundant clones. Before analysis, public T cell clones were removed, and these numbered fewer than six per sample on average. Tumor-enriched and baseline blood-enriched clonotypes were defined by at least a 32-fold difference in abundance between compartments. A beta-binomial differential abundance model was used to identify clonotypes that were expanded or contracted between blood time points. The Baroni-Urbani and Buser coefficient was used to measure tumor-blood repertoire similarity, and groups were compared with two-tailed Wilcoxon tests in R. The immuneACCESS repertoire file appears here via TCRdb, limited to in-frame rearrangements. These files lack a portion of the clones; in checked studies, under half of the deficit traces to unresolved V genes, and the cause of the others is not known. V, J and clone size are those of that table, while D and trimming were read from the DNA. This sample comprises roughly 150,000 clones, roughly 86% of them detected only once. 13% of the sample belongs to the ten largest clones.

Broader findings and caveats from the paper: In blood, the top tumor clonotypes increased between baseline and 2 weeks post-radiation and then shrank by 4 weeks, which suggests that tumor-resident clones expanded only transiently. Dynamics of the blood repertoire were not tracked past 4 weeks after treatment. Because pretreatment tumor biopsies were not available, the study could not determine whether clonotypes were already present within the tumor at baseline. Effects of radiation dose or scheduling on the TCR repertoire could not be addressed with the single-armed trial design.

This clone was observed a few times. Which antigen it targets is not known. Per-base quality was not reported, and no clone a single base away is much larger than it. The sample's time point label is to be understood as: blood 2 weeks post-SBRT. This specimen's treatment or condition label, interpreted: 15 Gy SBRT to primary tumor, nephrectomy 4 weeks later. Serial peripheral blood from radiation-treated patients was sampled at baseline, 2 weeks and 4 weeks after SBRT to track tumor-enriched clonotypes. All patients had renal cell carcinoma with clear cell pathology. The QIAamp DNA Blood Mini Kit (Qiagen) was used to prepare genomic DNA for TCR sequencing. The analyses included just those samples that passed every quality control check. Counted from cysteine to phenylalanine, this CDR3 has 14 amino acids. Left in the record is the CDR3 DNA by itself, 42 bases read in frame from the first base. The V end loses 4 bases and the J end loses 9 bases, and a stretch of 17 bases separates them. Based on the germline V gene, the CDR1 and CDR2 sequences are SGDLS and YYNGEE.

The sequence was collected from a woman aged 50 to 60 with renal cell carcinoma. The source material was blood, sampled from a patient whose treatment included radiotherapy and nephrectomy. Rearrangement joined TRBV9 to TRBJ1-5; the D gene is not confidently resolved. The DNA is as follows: TGTGCCAGCAGCCTAGTCGGGTACCCAGGGCCCCAGCATTTT. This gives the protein CASSLVGYPGPQHF.